The sequence of this T cell receptor beta chain was determined in a study of CD8 T cells in Susac syndrome. The overall study: Blood was drawn from Susac syndrome patients while they were therapy-naive, on corticosteroids, or on intravenous immunoglobulin alone.

The sequenced target, TCR beta, came from blood CD8+ and CD4+ T cells. Negative isolation was applied to CD8+ and CD4+ T cells, and FACS enrichment was applied to TEMRA cells. The germline V and J ends were trimmed by 0 bases and 1 base, with 10 bases remaining between them. The CDR3 is made up of 15 amino acids. Germline loops: CDR1 SGDLS, CDR2 YYNGEE. The RNA, 0.5 to 1 ug, was put through reverse transcription using random hexamers. MiXCR, run by TCRdb on the immunoSEQ multiplex PCR reads, gives a single entry per CDR3 protein. The table has over 130,000 distinct CDR3 sequences, 95% seen once. The sequence was obtained from a human donor with Susac syndrome. The sample consisted of CD4+ T cells from PBMCs. The rearrangement links TRBV9 to TRBJ2-5; TRBD1 is a possible D gene (6 bases). The CDR3 region is CASSVDGRGQETQYF. The CDR3, as DNA: TGTGCCAGCAGCGTAGACGGCAGGGGCCAAGAGACCCAGTACTTC. The full variable domain, with the rest looked up from reference TRBV9 and TRBJ2-5, is DSGVTQTPKHLITATGQRVTLRCSPRSGDLSVYWYQQSLDQGLQFLIQYYNGEERAKGNILERFSAQQFPDLHSELNLSSLELGDSALYFCASSVDGRGQETQYFGPGTRLLVL.